These T cell receptor beta chains were read from a single sample in a study of PD-1 blockade in classical Hodgkin lymphoma. TCRdb's table, derived via immunoSEQ multiplex PCR, lists solely in-frame clones and lacks some. The sample carries about 62,000 clones, 88% recorded once. This specimen was peripheral blood mononuclear cells (PBMCs), taken at baseline. These receptors all stem from a human donor with classical Hodgkin lymphoma. CDR3s include the opening cysteine and the closing phenylalanine or tryptophan.

TRBV4-3 CASSQELAGASNTEAFF
TRBV7-2 CASSQYRVTDTQYF
TRBV30 CAWSLLRGAHGELFF
TRBV4-2 CASSLPPLQGSTPMNTEAFF
TRBV28 CASSLRVTEAFF
TRBV6-1 CASRGLAHSYNEQFF
TRBV9 CASSPRDRVYEQYF
TRBV7-3 CASTYTAGDTGELFF
TRBV7-9 CASSTYRDGYGYTF
TRBV29-1 CSVEDPLSGGLLPEKLFF
TRBV6-6 CASSYTGSSGANVLTF
TRBV7-9 CASSRGGELNEQFF
TRBV7-3 CASSLLPGVGELFF
TRBV7-9 CASSLGLDQPQHF
TRBV19 CASRQQGAREQYF
TRBV28 CASRGRSSQPQHF
TRBV7-8 CASSYPDRKPNTGELFF
TRBV19 CASSIRPGRYEQYF
TRBV7-3 CASSPTGTGSNQPQHF
TRBV5-6 CASRFSVNEQFF
TRBV19 CASSLMVAGGQTTDTQYF
TRBV2 CASGDRGVNSPLHF
TRBV28 CASSWGGRVQETQYF
TRBV9 CASNGRDGQGYGYTF
TRBV7-3 CASSLFGTSGGRTDTQYF
TRBV4-3 CASSQDGAGVSDTQYF
TRBV28 CASSFVWGQTNTGELFF
TRBV4-2 CASSQAHRESSEQYF
TRBV6-5 CASSYSAGSEAFF
TRBV6-5 CATNDRGPAGELFF
TRBV7-2 CASSLQINTEAFF
TRBV7-7 CASSPVISTDTQYF
TRBV6-1 CASGGARDRESGYTF
TRBV5-6 CASTDWYEQFF
TRBV6-5 CASRGHGTINEQFF
TRBV6-1 CASSEAPGDNSPLHF
TRBV25-1 CASRGDRASQSEAFF
TRBV5-6 CASSLGAGGSGELFF
TRBV27 CASSFGGGLYNSPLHF
TRBV7-2 CASSLTALNTEAFF
TRBV13 CASSSGTGFSESPLHF